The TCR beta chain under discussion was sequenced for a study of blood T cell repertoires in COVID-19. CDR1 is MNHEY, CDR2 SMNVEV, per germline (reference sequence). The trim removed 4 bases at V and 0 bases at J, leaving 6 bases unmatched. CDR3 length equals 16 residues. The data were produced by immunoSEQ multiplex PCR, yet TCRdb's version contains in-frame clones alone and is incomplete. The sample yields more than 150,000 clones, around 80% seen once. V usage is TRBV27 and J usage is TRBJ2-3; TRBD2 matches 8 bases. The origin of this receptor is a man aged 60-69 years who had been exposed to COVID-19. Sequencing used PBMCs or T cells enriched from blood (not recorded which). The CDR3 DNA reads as TGTGCCAGCAGTTCGTTAGCGGGACTTAGCACAGATACGCAGTATTTT. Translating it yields CASSSLAGLSTDTQYF.